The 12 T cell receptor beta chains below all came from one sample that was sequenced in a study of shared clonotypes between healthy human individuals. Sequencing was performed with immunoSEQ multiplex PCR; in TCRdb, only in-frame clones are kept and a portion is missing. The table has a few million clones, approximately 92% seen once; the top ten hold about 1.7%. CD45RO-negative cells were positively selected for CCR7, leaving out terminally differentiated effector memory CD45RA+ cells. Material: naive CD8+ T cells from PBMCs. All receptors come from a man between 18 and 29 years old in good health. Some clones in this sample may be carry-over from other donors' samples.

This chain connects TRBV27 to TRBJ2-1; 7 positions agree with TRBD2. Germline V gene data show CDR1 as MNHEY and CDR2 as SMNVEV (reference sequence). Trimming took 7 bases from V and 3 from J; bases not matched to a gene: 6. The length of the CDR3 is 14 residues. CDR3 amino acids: CASTSGGVYNEQFF. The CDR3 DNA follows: TGTGCCAGCACTAGCGGAGGGGTCTACAATGAGCAGTTCTTC.

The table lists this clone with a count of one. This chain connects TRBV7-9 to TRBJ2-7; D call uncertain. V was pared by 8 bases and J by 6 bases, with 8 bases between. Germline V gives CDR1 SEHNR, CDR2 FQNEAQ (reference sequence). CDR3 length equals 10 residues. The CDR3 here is CASGISEQYF. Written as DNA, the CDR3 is TGTGCCAGCGGCATTTCCGAGCAGTACTTC. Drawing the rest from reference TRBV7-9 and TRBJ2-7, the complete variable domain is DTGVSQNPRHKITKRGQNVTFRCDPISEHNRLYWYRQTLGQGPEFLTYFQNEAQLEKSRLLSDRFSAERPKGSFSTLEIQRTEQGDSAMYLCASGISEQYFGPGTRLTVT.

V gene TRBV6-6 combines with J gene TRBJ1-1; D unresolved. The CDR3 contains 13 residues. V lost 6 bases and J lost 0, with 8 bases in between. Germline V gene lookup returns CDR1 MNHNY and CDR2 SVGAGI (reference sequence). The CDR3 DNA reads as TGTGCCAGCAGCATAGGGTTGAACACTGAAGCTTTCTTT. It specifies CASSIGLNTEAFF.

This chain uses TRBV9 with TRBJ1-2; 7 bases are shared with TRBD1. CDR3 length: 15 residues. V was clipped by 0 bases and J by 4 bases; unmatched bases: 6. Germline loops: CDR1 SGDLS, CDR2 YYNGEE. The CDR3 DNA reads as TGTGCCAGCAGCGTAGGGCCGGGGACAGTCTATGGCTACACCTTC. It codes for CASSVGPGTVYGYTF.

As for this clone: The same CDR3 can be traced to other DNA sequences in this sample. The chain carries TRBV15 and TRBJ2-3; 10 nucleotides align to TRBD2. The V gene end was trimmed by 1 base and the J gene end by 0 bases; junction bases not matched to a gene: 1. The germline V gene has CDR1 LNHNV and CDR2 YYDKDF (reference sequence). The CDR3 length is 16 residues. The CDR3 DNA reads TGTGCCACCAGCAGAGGGACTAGCGGAAGCACAGATACGCAGTATTTT. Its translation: CATSRGTSGSTDTQYF.

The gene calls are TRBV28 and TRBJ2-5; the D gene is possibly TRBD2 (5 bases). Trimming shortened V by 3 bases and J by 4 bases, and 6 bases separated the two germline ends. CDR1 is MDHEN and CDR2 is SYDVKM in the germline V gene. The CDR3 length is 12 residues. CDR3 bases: TGTGCCAGCAGTTTTGCGGGAGAGACCCAGTACTTC. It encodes CASSFAGETQYF.

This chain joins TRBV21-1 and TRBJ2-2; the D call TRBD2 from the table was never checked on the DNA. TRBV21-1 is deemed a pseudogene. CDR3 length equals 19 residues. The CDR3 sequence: CASSKVQGRGRFKTGELFF. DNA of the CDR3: TGTGCCAGCAGCAAAGTCCAAGGGAGGGGCCGGTTTAAAACCGGGGAGCTGTTTTTT.

CDR3 loop: CATSSRRDRMNTGELFF. The CDR3 DNA follows: TGTGCCACCAGCAGTCGCCGGGACAGGATGAACACCGGGGAGCTGTTTTTT. The chain joins TRBV15 to TRBJ2-2, with 8 bases lining up with TRBD1. V shed 3 bases and J 1 base; nucleotides not matched to a gene: 7. The CDR3 has 17 residues. From germline, CDR1 is LNHNV and CDR2 YYDKDF (reference sequence).

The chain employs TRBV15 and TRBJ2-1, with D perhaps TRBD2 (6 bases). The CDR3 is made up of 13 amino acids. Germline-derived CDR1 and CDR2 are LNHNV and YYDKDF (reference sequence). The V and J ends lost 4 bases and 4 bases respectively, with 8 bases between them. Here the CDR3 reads CATSTGRYNEQFF. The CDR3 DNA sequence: TGTGCCACCAGCACAGGGAGGTACAATGAGCAGTTCTTC.

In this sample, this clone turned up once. CDR3 loop: CASSLRGGHNTNTGELFF. The CDR3 DNA sequence: TGTGCCAGCAGCTTAAGGGGAGGACACAACACAAACACCGGGGAGCTGTTTTTT. The gene calls are TRBV13 and TRBJ2-2, with D perhaps matching TRBD2 (6 bases). V lost 2 bases, J lost 2 bases, and 18 bases lay in between. In germline, CDR1 is PRHDT, CDR2 FYEKMQ (reference sequence). The CDR3 covers 18 residues. Full variable domain (rest looked up from reference TRBV13 and TRBJ2-2): AAGVIQSPRHLIKEKRETATLKCYPIPRHDTVYWYQQGPGQDPQFLISFYEKMQSDKGSIPDRFSAQQFSDYHSELNMSSLELGDSALYFCASSLRGGHNTNTGELFFGEGSRLTVL.

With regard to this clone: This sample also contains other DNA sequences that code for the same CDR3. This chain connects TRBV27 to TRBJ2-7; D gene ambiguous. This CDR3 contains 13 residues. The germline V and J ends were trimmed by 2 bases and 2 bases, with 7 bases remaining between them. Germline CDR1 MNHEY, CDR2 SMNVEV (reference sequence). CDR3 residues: CASSLAHPYEQYF. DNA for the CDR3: TGTGCCAGCAGTTTAGCACATCCCTACGAGCAGTACTTC.

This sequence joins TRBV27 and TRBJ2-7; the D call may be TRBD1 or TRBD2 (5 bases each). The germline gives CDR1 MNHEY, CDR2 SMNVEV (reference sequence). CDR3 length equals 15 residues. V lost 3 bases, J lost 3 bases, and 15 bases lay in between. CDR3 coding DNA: TGTGCCAGCAGTTTTGGGGGAATCGATTACTACGAGCAGTACTTC. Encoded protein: CASSFGGIDYYEQYF.